The 9 T cell receptor beta chains listed next were all sequenced from one sample in a study of T cells in pancreatic ductal adenocarcinoma. The method was immunoSEQ multiplex PCR; TCRdb's version includes in-frame clones alone and lacks a portion of them. The data show around 94,000 clones, about 95% seen once. No neoadjuvant therapy was given to the selected pancreatic ductal adenocarcinoma patients before their surgery. Sequencing was performed on PBMCs. These receptors were obtained from a human donor with pancreatic ductal adenocarcinoma.

The V call is TRBV25-1, the J call TRBJ1-4, with D possibly being TRBD1 (5 bases). Trimming removed 1 base from V and 8 bases from J, with 14 bases in between. The CDR3 contains 15 residues. The germline gives CDR1 MGHDK, CDR2 SYGVNS. The DNA for the CDR3 is TGTGCCAGCAGTGAATCGCTAGGGGCGGGAGAAAAACTGTTTTTT. Translating gives CASSESLGAGEKLFF.

For the CDR3, the DNA is TGCGCCAGCAGCGTGGACGGTCCAAACTATGGCTACACCTTC. This gives the protein CASSVDGPNYGYTF. The chain has TRBV5-1 and TRBJ1-2; D gene unclear. The CDR3 loop spans 14 amino acids. Germline V gives CDR1 SGHRS, CDR2 YFSETQ. V was shortened by 4 bases and J by 2 bases, with 12 bases between the two germline ends.

This clone was seen a few times. The chain employs TRBV6-6 and TRBJ2-1, with 7 positions matching TRBD2. The V gene end was trimmed by 7 bases and the J gene end by 10 bases; junction bases not matched to a gene: 16. The CDR3 totals 15 residues. Germline assignment: CDR1 MNHNY and CDR2 SVGAGI (reference sequence). The CDR3 nucleotides are TGTGCCAGCACCGAATCTAGCGGAGCCATAGGGGAGCAGTTCTTC. Translated: CASTESSGAIGEQFF.

The chain carries TRBV5-1 and TRBJ2-1; 7 bases match TRBD1. Looked up from germline, CDR1 is SGHRS and CDR2 is YFSETQ. Unmatched junction bases numbered 11, after V lost 3 bases and J lost 8 bases. The CDR3 length is 15 residues. The CDR3 sequence is CASSYRGLLEDEQFF. The CDR3 DNA follows: TGCGCCAGCAGCTACAGGGGTCTCCTCGAGGATGAGCAGTTCTTC.

The chain employs TRBV4-1 and TRBJ2-1; a weak D match, TRBD2 (5 bases). The CDR3 spans 16 residues. CDR1 is MGHRA and CDR2 is YSYEKL in the germline V gene. V gave up 1 base and J gave up 0 bases, with 10 bases separating them. In nucleotides, the CDR3 is TGCGCCAGCAGCCAAGTCGGGGTTCGCTCCTACAATGAGCAGTTCTTC. It translates to CASSQVGVRSYNEQFF.

This chain links TRBV7-9 with TRBJ1-4, with D unclear. The V end lost 3 bases, the J end lost 8 bases, and 7 bases lay between the germline ends. CDR1 is SEHNR and CDR2 is FQNEAQ in the germline V gene (reference sequence). The CDR3 loop spans 12 amino acids. The CDR3 reads CASSFPGEKLFF. CDR3 nucleotide sequence: TGTGCCAGCAGCTTCCCTGGCGAAAAACTGTTTTTT.

The chain recombines TRBV28 with TRBJ2-3; possibly TRBD2 for D (6 bases). CDR3 length: 13 residues. Trimming took 3 bases from V and 9 from J, leaving 13 bases between them. Germline V gene sequence: CDR1 MDHEN, CDR2 SYDVKM. The CDR3: CASSFVVRETQYF. The CDR3 nucleotides read TGTGCCAGCAGTTTCGTCGTACGGGAGACGCAGTATTTT.

The genes are TRBV10-3 and TRBJ2-3; 10 bases line up with TRBD2. This CDR3 contains 16 residues. The germline gives CDR1 ENHRY, CDR2 SYGVKD. The V gene end was trimmed by 2 bases and the J gene end by 3 bases; junction bases not matched to a gene: 5. CDR3 sequence: CAISENLAGVTDTQYF. CDR3 nucleotides: TGTGCCATCAGTGAGAATCTAGCGGGAGTGACAGATACGCAGTATTTT.

The rearrangement links TRBV6-5 to TRBJ1-5; 11 bases fit TRBD1. V shed 6 bases, J shed 6 bases, and the junction held 4 bases outside the gene matches. Per germline, CDR1 MNHEY and CDR2 SVGAGI. CDR3 length: 14 residues. CDR3 in DNA: TGTGCCAGCAGACCGGACAGGGGGCTTCAGCCCCAGCATTTT. Translating gives CASRPDRGLQPQHF.